The 20 T cell receptor beta chains given below trace back to one sample, sequenced in a study of blood T cell repertoires in COVID-19. Repertoires were generated with immunoSEQ multiplex PCR, while TCRdb's copy carries only in-frame clones and drops some. The sample contains about 360,000 clones, approximately 86% of which appear only once. The material sequenced was peripheral blood. The receptors stem from a woman aged 60-75 years with COVID-19, enrolled during active disease.

The gene calls are TRBV7-8 and TRBJ1-1, with D possibly TRBD1 on 5 matching bases. In germline, CDR1 is SGHVS, CDR2 FQNEAQ. V was trimmed by 5 bases and J by 4 bases, leaving 11 bases between them. The length of the CDR3 is 13 residues. This CDR3 reads CASSPGFLTEAFF. DNA for the CDR3: TGTGCCAGCAGCCCAGGGTTCCTCACTGAAGCTTTCTTT.

The CDR3 here is CASSRLGGLYTHGYTF. CDR3 DNA: TGTGCCAGTAGTCGTCTCGGAGGTCTCTATACCCATGGCTACACCTTC. The gene calls are TRBV19 and TRBJ1-2; D not resolved. Trimming removed 5 bases from V and 6 bases from J, with 22 bases in between. There are 16 residues in the CDR3. CDR1 is LNHDA and CDR2 is SQIVND in the germline V gene (reference sequence).

The rearrangement joins TRBV15 to TRBJ1-4, with a weak D call TRBD1 (6 bases). Trimming cost V 0 bases and J 8 bases, with 16 bases left between them. Germline V gene sequence: CDR1 LNHNV, CDR2 YYDKDF (reference sequence). The CDR3 consists of 16 residues. CDR3 coding DNA: TGTGCCACCAGCAGAGATAGCGCAGGGGCCGAGGAAAAACTGTTTTTT. Its protein product is CATSRDSAGAEEKLFF.

This chain uses TRBV4-3 with TRBJ2-5; 12 bases fit TRBD2. After removal of 1 base from V and 5 bases from J, the junction contained 11 bases not matched to a gene. The CDR3 consists of 18 residues. The germline V gene has CDR1 LGHNA and CDR2 YSLEER. Here the CDR3 reads CASSQVFLAGGSRETQYF. DNA of the CDR3: TGCGCCAGCAGCCAAGTTTTTCTAGCGGGGGGGAGTCGGGAGACCCAGTACTTC.

This sequence joins TRBV11-3 and TRBJ2-1, with 16 nucleotides matching TRBD2. The CDR3 loop spans 16 amino acids. V shed 7 bases and J 2 bases; nucleotides not matched to a gene: 2. Germline-derived CDR1 and CDR2 are SGHNT and YENEEA. CDR3 loop: CASTGLAGGTYNEQFF. The CDR3 region has the DNA TGTGCCAGCACGGGACTAGCGGGGGGGACCTACAATGAGCAGTTCTTC.

V usage is TRBV4-3 and J usage is TRBJ2-2, with 7 nucleotides matching TRBD2. With V trimmed by 0 bases and J by 1 base, 8 bases remained unmatched. CDR1 is LGHNA, CDR2 YSLEER, per germline. This CDR3 has 18 residues. CDR3 protein: CASSQDRMTGGNTGELFF. The CDR3 DNA follows: TGCGCCAGCAGCCAAGATAGGATGACGGGGGGGAACACCGGGGAGCTGTTTTTT.

The CDR3 here is CSVGVQGVTYEQYF. In DNA, the CDR3 is TGCAGCGTTGGGGTTCAGGGGGTCACCTACGAGCAGTACTTC. The chain carries TRBV29-1 and TRBJ2-7; 7 nucleotides match TRBD1. After removal of 4 bases from V and 2 bases from J, the junction contained 8 bases not matched to a gene. The CDR3 is made up of 14 amino acids. Germline values: CDR1 SQVTM, CDR2 ANQGSEA.

V is TRBV7-8 and J is TRBJ1-4; a weak D match, TRBD1 (6 bases). V lost 5 bases to trimming and J lost 8 bases, with 9 bases between them. Germline V gene lookup returns CDR1 SGHVS and CDR2 FQNEAQ. This CDR3 has 12 amino acids. The CDR3 nucleotides are TGTGCCAGCAGCCTTACAGGGGAAAAACTGTTTTTT. Protein product: CASSLTGEKLFF.

This chain joins TRBV7-3 and TRBJ2-3, with D possibly TRBD2 on 6 matching bases. The V gene's germline CDR1 is SGHTA and CDR2 FQGTGA. This CDR3 is 16 amino acids long. Trimming left V 5 bases short and J 0 bases short, with 15 bases between. The CDR3 sequence: CASSVRVAVSTDTQYF. CDR3 DNA sequence: TGTGCCAGCAGCGTAAGGGTAGCGGTGAGCACAGATACGCAGTATTTT.

Only one count was recorded for this clone. The sample has other DNA sequences that encode this CDR3 too. The J gene is TRBJ2-5, the V gene TRBV3-1 (or the pseudogene TRBV3-2); D gene uncertain. In germline, CDR1 is LGHDT, CDR2 YNNKEL (reference sequence). With 3 bases removed from V and 5 bases from J, the gap between germline ends came to 7 bases. The CDR3 spans 12 residues. The CDR3 region has the DNA TGTGCCAGCAGCCAGGCCTCTGAGACCCAGTACTTC. As protein: CASSQASETQYF.

The chain combines TRBV11-3 with TRBJ2-3, with TRBD2 identical over 8 bases. V gave up 4 bases and J gave up 2 bases; unmatched junction bases: 2. Germline values: CDR1 SGHNT, CDR2 YENEEA. CDR3 size: 14 residues. The chain's CDR3 is CASSSGGATDTQYF. The CDR3 nucleotides are TGTGCCAGCAGCTCGGGGGGGGCCACAGATACGCAGTATTTT.

This clone was counted only a few times. J is TRBJ2-2 and V is TRBV7-6; D is unresolved. Germline loops: CDR1 SGHVS, CDR2 FNYEAQ. The CDR3 spans 14 residues. The ends were cut back, 2 bases at V and 4 bases at J, with 8 bases in the middle. CDR3 sequence (DNA): TGTGCCAGCAGCTTAACCCCACTCACCGGGGAGCTGTTTTTT. Amino acids: CASSLTPLTGELFF.

The rearrangement uses TRBV1 and TRBJ1-1; the table's D call, TRBD1, was not checked against the DNA. TRBV1 is described as a pseudogene. The CDR3 sequence is 14 residues long. The CDR3 DNA is TGCACCAGCATCTGGACAGTCATGAACACTGAAGCTTTCTTT. Translating it yields CTSIWTVMNTEAFF.

The chain employs TRBV6-5 and TRBJ1-2; 8 nucleotides match TRBD1. The CDR3 has 16 amino acids. The J segment lost 2 bases and the V segment lost 0 bases, leaving 5 bases of the junction unmatched. CDR1 is MNHEY, CDR2 SVGAGI, per germline. The CDR3 coding sequence is TGTGCCAGCAGTTACTCGAACAGGGGGGTAAACTATGGCTACACCTTC. It encodes CASSYSNRGVNYGYTF.

This clone was recorded many times. This chain links TRBV9 with TRBJ1-6; D not certain. V gave up 0 bases and J gave up 7 bases, with 8 bases separating them. In germline, CDR1 is SGDLS, CDR2 YYNGEE. The CDR3 spans 14 residues. The CDR3 coding sequence is TGTGCCAGCAGCGTAGACCCGGGGAATTCACCCCTCCACTTT. Amino acid sequence: CASSVDPGNSPLHF. The whole variable domain, remainder taken from reference TRBV9 and TRBJ1-6, is DSGVTQTPKHLITATGQRVTLRCSPRSGDLSVYWYQQSLDQGLQFLIQYYNGEERAKGNILERFSAQQFPDLHSELNLSSLELGDSALYFCASSVDPGNSPLHFGNGTRLTVT.

This sequence joins TRBV10-3 and TRBJ1-5; 7 bases fit TRBD1. J gave up 0 bases and V 0 bases, and 8 bases lay outside the gene matches. The CDR3 has 18 residues. The germline CDR1 and CDR2 sequences are ENHRY and SYGVKD. In DNA form, the CDR3 reads TGTGCCATCAGTGAGTCTCGACAGGGAGTGGGTAGCAATCAGCCCCAGCATTTT. Translating it yields CAISESRQGVGSNQPQHF.

The rearrangement links TRBV5-6 to TRBJ1-1; 8 bases are a match to TRBD1. Germline values: CDR1 SGHDT, CDR2 YYEEEE. CDR3 length: 18 residues. J was trimmed by 1 base and V by 3 bases; bases with no gene match: 14. CDR3 coding DNA: TGTGCCAGCAGCTGGGTGGCAGGGGGCCTGGGGAAGAACACTGAAGCTTTCTTT. Translation: CASSWVAGGLGKNTEAFF.

The chain couples TRBV4-3 to TRBJ1-4, with D possibly being TRBD1 (5 bases). The germline CDR1 and CDR2 sequences are LGHNA and YSLEER. This CDR3 comprises 16 residues. Trimming took off 4 bases at V and 0 bases at J, with 12 bases between the two ends. CDR3 sequence: CASSPLTVATNEKLFF. In DNA, the CDR3 is TGCGCCAGCAGCCCGCTGACAGTCGCAACTAATGAAAAACTGTTTTTT.

The V call is TRBV9, the J call TRBJ2-1; possible D gene TRBD1, 6 bases. CDR3 size: 15 residues. V was pared by 4 bases and J by 3 bases, with 14 bases between. CDR1 SGDLS and CDR2 YYNGEE come from the germline V gene. The CDR3 is CASSPQGYGYNEQFF. CDR3 coding DNA: TGTGCCAGCAGCCCCCAGGGGTACGGCTACAATGAGCAGTTCTTC.

V and J are TRBV20-1 and TRBJ2-2; 9 bases agree with TRBD1. The V and J ends lost 3 bases and 6 bases, in that order; junction bases with no gene match: 5. CDR3 size: 14 residues. CDR1 and CDR2 (germline): DFQATT, SNEGSKA (reference sequence). The CDR3 nucleotides are TGCAGTGCTAGTGGGGACAGGGAGCCCGGGGAGCTGTTTTTT. Amino acid sequence: CSASGDREPGELFF.